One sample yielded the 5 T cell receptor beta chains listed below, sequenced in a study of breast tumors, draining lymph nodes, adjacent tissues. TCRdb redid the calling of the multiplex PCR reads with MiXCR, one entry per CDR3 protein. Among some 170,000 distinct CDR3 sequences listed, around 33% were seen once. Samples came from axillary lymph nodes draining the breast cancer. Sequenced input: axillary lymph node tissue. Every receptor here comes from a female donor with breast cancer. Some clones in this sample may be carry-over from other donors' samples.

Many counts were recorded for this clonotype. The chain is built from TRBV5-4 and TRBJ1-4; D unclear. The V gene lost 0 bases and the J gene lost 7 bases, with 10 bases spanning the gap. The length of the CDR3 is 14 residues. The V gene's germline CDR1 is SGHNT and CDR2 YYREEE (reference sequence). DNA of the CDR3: TGTGCCAGCAGCTTGGGGACTAAGGGTGAAAAACTGTTTTTT. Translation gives CASSLGTKGEKLFF.

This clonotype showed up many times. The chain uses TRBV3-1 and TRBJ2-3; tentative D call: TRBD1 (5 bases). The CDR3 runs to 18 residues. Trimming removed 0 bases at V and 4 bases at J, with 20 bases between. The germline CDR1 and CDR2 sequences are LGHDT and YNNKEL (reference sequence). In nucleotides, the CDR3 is TGTGCCAGCAGCCAAGAATCTGTCCTCAGGGCCGCCCCAGATACGCAGTATTTT. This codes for CASSQESVLRAAPDTQYF.

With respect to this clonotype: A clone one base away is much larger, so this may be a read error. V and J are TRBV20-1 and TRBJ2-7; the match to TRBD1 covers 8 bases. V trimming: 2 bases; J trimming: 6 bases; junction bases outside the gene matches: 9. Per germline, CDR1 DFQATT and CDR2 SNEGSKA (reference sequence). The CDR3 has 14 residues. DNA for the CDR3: TGCAGTGCTAGACATTACAGGGGGGACGCCGAGCAGTACTTC. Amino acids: CSARHYRGDAEQYF.

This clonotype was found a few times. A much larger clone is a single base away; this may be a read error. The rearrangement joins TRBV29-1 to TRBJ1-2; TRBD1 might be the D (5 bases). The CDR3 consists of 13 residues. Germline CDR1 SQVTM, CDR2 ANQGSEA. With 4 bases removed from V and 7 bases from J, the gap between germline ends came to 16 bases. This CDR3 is CSVAGAGWSGYTF. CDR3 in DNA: TGCAGCGTTGCCGGGGCCGGGTGGTCTGGCTACACCTTC.

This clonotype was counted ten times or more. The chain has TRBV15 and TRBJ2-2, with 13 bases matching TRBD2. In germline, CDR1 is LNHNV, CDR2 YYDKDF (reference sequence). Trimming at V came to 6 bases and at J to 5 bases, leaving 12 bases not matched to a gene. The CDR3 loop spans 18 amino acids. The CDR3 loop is CATRVLGLAGPRTGELFF. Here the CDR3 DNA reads TGTGCCACCAGGGTACTGGGACTAGCGGGGCCGCGAACCGGGGAGCTGTTTTTT.